This T cell receptor (beta chain) was retrieved from a study of blood T cell repertoires in COVID-19. Sequencing was performed with immunoSEQ multiplex PCR; in TCRdb, only in-frame clones are kept and a portion is missing. The sample shows over 300,000 clones, roughly 85% of them seen only once. Participants were aged about 18 to 89 years from roughly 25 US areas. Which cohort a participant joined came from the clinical history participants gave. Two consecutive negative NP/OP PCR tests, clearance, or resolved symptoms defined Cohort 3 recovery. V lost 0 bases to trimming and J lost 5 bases; unmatched junction nucleotides: 10. The germline gives CDR1 GTSNPN, CDR2 SVGIG (reference sequence). This CDR3 comprises 16 residues.

What was sequenced was PBMCs or T cells enriched from blood (not recorded which). This receptor was identified in a woman aged 25 to 39 who had recovered from COVID-19. The chain employs TRBV30 and TRBJ2-5, with 9 bases fitting TRBD2. CDR3 residues: CAWSVAGGRPLETQYF. The CDR3 DNA reads TGTGCCTGGAGTGTGGCGGGGGGGCGTCCCCTGGAGACCCAGTACTTC.